These 14 T cell receptor beta chains were all obtained from the same sample, sequenced in a study of identical twins. In TCRdb, the 5' RACE reads were re-called with MiXCR into one record per CDR3 protein. This sample carries approximately 470,000 distinct CDR3 sequences, approximately 15% of them seen once, and the ten largest clones take approximately 0.52%. The sample was also linked to a second study, of yellow fever vaccine responses in identical twins.

The sequencing sample was made of CD4+ T cells sorted from blood. These receptors were collected from a woman aged 18-29 years in good health.

This clonotype has only a few counts. The J gene is TRBJ1-2, the V gene TRBV10-2, with D tentatively TRBD1 (5 bases). Germline V gene sequence: CDR1 WSHSY, CDR2 SAAADI. The CDR3 has 14 residues. V was trimmed by 7 bases and J by 2 bases, leaving 14 bases between them. CDR3 residues: CASTFPGQNYGYTF. The CDR3 DNA reads TGCGCCAGCACGTTCCCGGGGCAGAACTATGGCTACACCTTC.

This clonotype has just a few counts. The gene calls are TRBV5-1 and TRBJ2-5; 7 positions match TRBD1. The CDR3 contains 14 residues. V was pared by 4 bases and J by 3 bases, with 6 bases of the junction left unmatched. In germline, CDR1 is SGHRS, CDR2 YFSETQ. This CDR3 is CASSTDRVKETQYF. CDR3 coding DNA: TGCGCCAGCAGCACCGACAGGGTCAAAGAGACCCAGTACTTC.

This clonotype was seen more than once but under ten times. This chain links TRBV20-1 with TRBJ2-2; D is possibly TRBD2 (5 bases). Looked up from germline, CDR1 is DFQATT and CDR2 is SNEGSKA (reference sequence). V was shortened by 4 bases and J by 4 bases, with 19 bases between the two germline ends. The CDR3 covers 16 residues. The CDR3 reads CSAKRGSSSVTGELFF. CDR3 DNA: TGCAGTGCTAAACGCGGGTCGTCAAGTGTCACCGGGGAGCTGTTTTTT.

The CDR3: CASSQTLQTEAFF. As DNA, the CDR3 is TGTGCCAGCAGTCAAACCTTACAGACAGAAGCTTTCTTT. V usage is TRBV3-1 and J usage is TRBJ1-1; D gene uncertain. Germline lookup yields CDR1 LGHDT and CDR2 YNNKEL (reference sequence). Trimming stripped 6 bases from V and 8 bases from J, with 16 bases between. The CDR3 runs 13 residues.

This clonotype has at least ten counts. V gene TRBV5-6 combines with J gene TRBJ2-7; D is unresolved. Germline V lookup: CDR1 SGHDT, CDR2 YYEEEE. V dropped 2 bases and J dropped 4 bases, with 19 bases sitting between them. This CDR3 has 16 residues. The CDR3 bases are TGTGCCAGCAGCTTAGGAGCTCCTGTGGTAAGATACGAGCAGTACTTC. Protein product: CASSLGAPVVRYEQYF.

This sequence joins TRBV4-3 and TRBJ2-7; D uncertain. The CDR3 runs 15 residues. The ends were cut back, 1 base at V and 3 bases at J, with 13 bases in the middle. Germline CDR1 and CDR2: LGHNA and YSLEER. CDR3 bases: TGCGCCAGCAGCCAAGCCCCCGAACCTTACTACGAGCAGTACTTC. This sequence encodes CASSQAPEPYYEQYF.

The gene calls are TRBV12-3 or TRBV12-4 and TRBJ2-1, with 8 positions matching TRBD2. The CDR3 loop spans 14 amino acids. After removal of 10 bases from V and 5 bases from J, the junction contained 10 bases not matched to a gene. The CDR3 nucleotides read TGTGCCACTGGTCGCGGGGGGCAGGACAATGAGCAGTTCTTC. Its protein is CATGRGGQDNEQFF.

This clonotype appeared a few times. The chain combines TRBV5-1 with TRBJ2-3, with D perhaps matching TRBD2 (6 bases). The V gene's germline CDR1 is SGHRS and CDR2 YFSETQ. The CDR3 covers 15 residues. V lost 3 bases, J lost 6 bases, and 17 bases lay in between. CDR3: CASSSGLLAEDTQYF. In DNA, the CDR3 is TGCGCCAGCAGCTCGGGACTCCTTGCCGAGGATACGCAGTATTTT.

Only a few counts were recorded for this clonotype. The V call is TRBV7-9, the J call TRBJ1-1, with D unclear. V lost 5 bases and J lost 5, with 18 bases in between. There are 15 residues in the CDR3. Germline V gene sequence: CDR1 SEHNR, CDR2 FQNEAQ (reference sequence). CDR3 in amino acids: CASSPPGPLGTEAFF. For the CDR3, the DNA is TGTGCCAGCAGCCCCCCCGGGCCCCTGGGGACTGAAGCTTTCTTT. Full variable domain (remainder filled in from reference TRBV7-9 and TRBJ1-1): DTGVSQNPRHKITKRGQNVTFRCDPISEHNRLYWYRQTLGQGPEFLTYFQNEAQLEKSRLLSDRFSAERPKGSFSTLEIQRTEQGDSAMYLCASSPPGPLGTEAFFGQGTRLTVV.

Only a few counts were recorded for this clonotype. This chain uses TRBV5-1 with TRBJ2-1, with a possible D match to TRBD1 (6 bases). The V and J ends lost 0 bases and 4 bases respectively, with 11 bases between them. Germline V gene data show CDR1 as SGHRS and CDR2 as YFSETQ. The length of the CDR3 is 15 residues. As DNA, the CDR3 is TGCGCCAGCAGCTTGGCACAGGGAATATACAATGAGCAGTTCTTC. Amino acid sequence: CASSLAQGIYNEQFF.

The chain is built from TRBV12-3 or TRBV12-4 and TRBJ2-7, with D maybe TRBD1 (5 bases). Trimming pared 3 bases from V and 3 bases from J, leaving 9 bases between. This CDR3 comprises 13 residues. The CDR3 bases are TGTGCCAGCAGTTTTAGGGGAAACTACGAGCAGTACTTC. Encoded protein: CASSFRGNYEQYF.

CDR3 bases: TGCGCCAGCAGCCGCGGGGTGTTCGATGAGCAGTTCTTC. This encodes CASSRGVFDEQFF. The J gene is TRBJ2-1, the V gene TRBV5-1; D perhaps matches TRBD2 (6 bases). The CDR3 is made up of 13 amino acids. Trimming removed 4 bases at V and 8 bases at J, with 13 bases between. Germline-derived CDR1 and CDR2 are SGHRS and YFSETQ. Full variable domain (missing parts from reference TRBV5-1 and TRBJ2-1): KAGVTQTPRYLIKTRGQQVTLSCSPISGHRSVSWYQQTPGQGLQFLFEYFSETQRNKGNFPGRFSGRQFSNSRSEMNVSTLELGDSALYLCASSRGVFDEQFFGPGTRLTVL.

The chain uses TRBV7-9 and TRBJ2-7; 9 bases are a match to TRBD2. Germline values: CDR1 SEHNR, CDR2 FQNEAQ (reference sequence). This CDR3 has 15 residues. Unmatched junction bases numbered 8, after V lost 4 bases and J lost 4 bases. In nucleotides, the CDR3 is TGTGCCAGCAGCTCAAGGGCTAGCGGGAAGTACGAGCAGTACTTC. Translation: CASSSRASGKYEQYF.

This clonotype has more than one count but fewer than ten. The V call is TRBV12-3 or TRBV12-4, the J call TRBJ2-4; no reliable D call. This CDR3 contains 17 residues. V was cut by 1 base and J by 0 bases, with 13 bases left in between. The CDR3 region has the DNA TGTGCCAGCAGTTTAGGTCCTACACGGCTAGCCAAAAACATTCAGTACTTC. Protein product: CASSLGPTRLAKNIQYF.